This record looks at one T cell receptor beta chain sequence and its context. Its antigen is not identified. In germline, CDR1 is MDHEN, CDR2 SYDVKM. The CDR3 loop spans 16 amino acids. Trimming pared 2 bases from V and 0 bases from J, leaving 13 bases between. The unexposed donors gave CD4+ T cells in about 2011-2018, prior to COVID-19. These data belong to a study of CD4 T cells in relation to SARS-CoV-2 and coronaviruses. Findings and limits, study-wide: Pre-pandemic and post-infection samples never came from the same donor. Memory recall responses, not primary responses primed in culture, are what the assay detects. Compared with monoreactive clones, crossreactive clones showed significantly weaker SARS-CoV-2 expansion.

Assay used: immunoSEQ multiplex PCR; TCRdb lists only in-frame clones, some missing. The sample comprises around 69,000 clones, approximately 94% of which are singletons, and 0.13% to 0.15% rests with the top ten. The sample was naive CD4+ T cells from PBMCs. Documented subset: naive CD4+ T cells isolated by negative enrichment. This receptor was identified in a human donor in good health. The rearrangement joins TRBV28 to TRBJ1-1; maybe TRBD1 (5 bases). CDR3 in DNA: TGTGCCAGCAGTTTACTATCCAGGGTGATGAACACTGAAGCTTTCTTT. Translating gives CASSLLSRVMNTEAFF.